The clone carrying this TCR beta chain was found a few times. This CDR3 is 13 amino acids long. V lost 4 bases to trimming and J lost 4 bases, with 10 bases between them. From germline, CDR1 is SGHTA and CDR2 FQGNSA. This entry comes from a study of T cells after yellow fever vaccination. TCRdb independently ran MiXCR on the 5' RACE reads; one entry per CDR3 protein. The data show about 240,000 distinct CDR3 sequences, less than 8.5% seen once. The material was CD4+ T cells sorted from PBMCs, obtained 15 days after the yellow fever booster vaccination. The gene calls are TRBV7-2 and TRBJ1-2; D not certain. The clonotype comes from a man aged 25-45 years who received the YFV17D yellow fever vaccine. The CDR3 DNA sequence: TGTGCCAGCAGCTCACGACAAGGCTATGGCTACACCTTC. This sequence encodes CASSSRQGYGYTF.